The rows below give T cell receptor beta chains drawn from one sample of a study of OX40 agonist ivuxolimab in advanced cancers. Some clones are missing from TCRdb's copy, which holds only in-frame ones; the method was immunoSEQ multiplex PCR. The sample carries about 68,000 clones, roughly 84% recorded once. Sequencing was performed on CD4+ or CD8+ T cells sorted from blood, taken in a trial of the OX40 agonist ivuxolimab. These TCRs come from an adult with an advanced solid tumor such as melanoma, head and neck, liver or kidney cancer. The conserved cysteine and the conserved F or W are not part of the CDR3 here. The D gene is left open where the match is weak.

V: TRBV28
D: TRBD2
J: TRBJ2-5
length: 12
CDR3: ASSFGGAQETQY

V: TRBV12-2
D: NA
J: TRBJ2-7
length: 13
CDR3: ASRLTTHAHYEQY

V: TRBV7-2
D: NA
J: TRBJ2-1
length: 14
CDR3: ASSLVLAVGYNEQF

V: TRBV6-5
D: TRBD1
J: TRBJ1-5
length: 12
CDR3: ASSYSTGVRPQH

V: TRBV7-8
D: NA
J: TRBJ2-5
length: 13
CDR3: ASSLVLGEQVTQY

V: TRBV19
D: NA
J: TRBJ1-1
length: 10
CDR3: ASSPPNTEAF

V: TRBV7-2
D: NA
J: TRBJ2-7
length: 12
CDR3: ASSSKTVSYEQY

V: TRBV7-2
D: NA
J: TRBJ2-1
length: 9
CDR3: ASSPGNEQF

V: TRBV7-2
D: NA
J: TRBJ2-1
length: 13
CDR3: ASSRSGNHYNEQF

V: TRBV10-3
D: NA
J: TRBJ1-4
length: 10
CDR3: AAGGINEKLF

V: TRBV4-1
D: TRBD2
J: TRBJ2-2
length: 14
CDR3: ASSLGTSENTGELF

V: TRBV6-5
D: NA
J: TRBJ2-1
length: 13
CDR3: ASSTRGTAYNEQF

V: TRBV5-4
D: NA
J: TRBJ2-7
length: 11
CDR3: ASSLAVSYEQY

V: TRBV6-5
D: TRBD2
J: TRBJ2-7
length: 13
CDR3: ASSYSSGRSYEQY

V: TRBV28
D: NA
J: TRBJ1-2
length: 12
CDR3: ASSSPTGSYGYT

V: TRBV28
D: NA
J: TRBJ1-2
length: 11
CDR3: ASNADTHYGYT

V: TRBV7-2
D: TRBD1
J: TRBJ1-5
length: 13
CDR3: ASSLASTQGQPQH

V: TRBV4-3
D: NA
J: TRBJ1-1
length: 13
CDR3: ASSQGGGLVTEAF

V: TRBV11-2
D: NA
J: TRBJ2-3
length: 12
CDR3: ASSSYQAGDTQY

V: TRBV12-2
D: NA
J: TRBJ1-3
length: 17
CDR3: ASRLAGDKLGYSGNTIY

V: TRBV28
D: TRBD1
J: TRBJ1-2
length: 12
CDR3: AIRLGQGPDGYT

V: TRBV18
D: NA
J: TRBJ1-1
length: 13
CDR3: ASSPSTESYTEAF

V: TRBV5-4
D: NA
J: TRBJ2-2
length: 11
CDR3: ASSLRDTGELF

V: TRBV5-4
D: NA
J: TRBJ2-7
length: 11
CDR3: ASSSGPTGEQY

V: TRBV28
D: NA
J: TRBJ1-2
length: 11
CDR3: ASSSAGGLGYT

V: TRBV7-9
D: NA
J: TRBJ2-1
length: 11
CDR3: ASSWTSGYEQF

V: TRBV9
D: TRBD2
J: TRBJ2-5
length: 14
CDR3: ASSVAQGTSGETQY

V: TRBV27
D: TRBD1
J: TRBJ1-5
length: 13
CDR3: ASSPPTGINQPQH

V: TRBV6-1
D: NA
J: TRBJ1-5
length: 13
CDR3: ASSEGQGGYQPQH

V: TRBV7-3
D: TRBD2
J: TRBJ2-3
length: 13
CDR3: ASSFLAGNTDTQY

V: TRBV5-4
D: TRBD2
J: TRBJ2-1
length: 14
CDR3: ASSHQGLAGPGEQF

V: TRBV30
D: TRBD2
J: TRBJ2-7
length: 11
CDR3: AWSGGLAYEQY

V: TRBV6-5
D: TRBD2
J: TRBJ2-5
length: 12
CDR3: ASRGRLAGETQY

V: TRBV5-1
D: NA
J: TRBJ2-3
length: 12
CDR3: ASGPPGRTDTQY

V: TRBV2
D: TRBD1
J: TRBJ1-2
length: 12
CDR3: ASSADRGHYGYT

V: TRBV5-1
D: NA
J: TRBJ2-7
length: 12
CDR3: ASSLEGPGYEQY

V: TRBV6-1
D: NA
J: TRBJ2-1
length: 12
CDR3: ASQRKGPYNEQF

V: TRBV7-2
D: NA
J: TRBJ2-2
length: 11
CDR3: ASSKRGTGELF

V: TRBV6-6
D: NA
J: TRBJ1-4
length: 14
CDR3: ASRSRNLLEGGKLF

V: TRBV6-5
D: TRBD1
J: TRBJ1-2
length: 13
CDR3: ASSTHRGLVDGYT

V: TRBV29-1
D: TRBD1
J: TRBJ2-7
length: 14
CDR3: SVEGPTGTASYEQY

V: TRBV6-4
D: TRBD2
J: TRBJ2-5
length: 12
CDR3: AIRDGGEEETQY

V: TRBV27
D: NA
J: TRBJ1-1
length: 11
CDR3: ATSTGGRTEAF

V: TRBV6-1
D: TRBD1
J: TRBJ1-2
length: 12
CDR3: ASSVRDRSYGYT

V: TRBV6-4
D: NA
J: TRBJ2-3
length: 11
CDR3: ASSPSTLDTQY

V: TRBV4-1
D: NA
J: TRBJ2-7
length: 12
CDR3: ASSQDYTLYEQY

V: TRBV7-2
D: NA
J: TRBJ2-6
length: 15
CDR3: ASSLAGGYSGANVLT

V: TRBV2
D: NA
J: TRBJ2-5
length: 9
CDR3: ASSEDQTQY

V: TRBV10-3
D: TRBD2
J: TRBJ2-2
length: 14
CDR3: AIGVASGRNTGELF

V: TRBV28
D: NA
J: TRBJ1-2
length: 14
CDR3: ASSWAGSYTNYGYT

V: TRBV10-3
D: NA
J: TRBJ2-3
length: 14
CDR3: AISDSISGGTDTQY

V: TRBV4-2
D: TRBD1
J: TRBJ2-3
length: 14
CDR3: ASSQDWGQGSDTQY

V: TRBV29-1
D: TRBD2
J: TRBJ2-7
length: 13
CDR3: SATLNSGLAGEQY